This TCR beta chain was documented in a study of T-cell memory formation after mild COVID-19. This clonotype was counted a few times. Its antigen is undetermined. At one end, the junction sequence differs from germline, possibly due to a read error. General study findings and limits: Clones that contracted clustered mainly in CM and EM if CD4+ and in EMRA if CD8+. Within pre-infection memory, some responding clones were found, suggesting cross-reactive memory joined. Clones contracting over day 15 to 85 were CD4/CD8 balanced, with later expanders leaning CD4+.

TCRdb ran MiXCR on the 5' RACE reads and lists one entry per CDR3 protein. The table has about 390,000 distinct CDR3 sequences, roughly 20% seen once; the top ten hold around 13%. The length of the CDR3 is 15 residues. The germline CDR1 and CDR2 sequences are SSHAT and FNYEAQ (reference sequence). The TCR comes from an adult woman who had mild COVID-19 (a few samples of this study predate the infection). Cell type and time point are not known. The chain joins TRBV7-7 to TRBJ2-3; TRBD1 agrees at 10 bases. Input material: PBMCs or a T cell subset sorted from them (not recorded which). The CDR3: CASSSGTGVTDTQYF. The CDR3 DNA sequence: TGTGCTAGCAGCTCCGGGACAGGGGTTACAGATACGCAGTATTTT.